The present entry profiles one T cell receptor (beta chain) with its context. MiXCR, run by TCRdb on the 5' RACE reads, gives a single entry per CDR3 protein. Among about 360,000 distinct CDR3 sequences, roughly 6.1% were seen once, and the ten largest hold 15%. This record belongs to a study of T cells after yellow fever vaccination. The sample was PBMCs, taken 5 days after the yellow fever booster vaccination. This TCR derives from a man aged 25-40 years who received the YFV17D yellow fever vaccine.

The CDR3 here is CASTSGDGVYNEQFF. In DNA, the CDR3 is TGCGCCAGCACCTCCGGCGACGGGGTTTACAATGAGCAGTTCTTC. This rearrangement joins TRBV23-1 to TRBJ2-1, with D maybe TRBD2 (5 bases). TRBV23-1 is noted as an ORF with a role that remains uncertain. This CDR3 has 15 amino acids. V shed 7 bases and J shed 4 bases, with 17 bases lying between them.